The 18 T cell receptor beta chains presented below share a single source sample, sequenced in a study of T-cell reconstitution after alpha-beta-depleted transplantation in children. Preparation of the TCRbeta library was carried out with unique molecular identifiers. From the PCR reads, TCRdb called clonotypes with MiXCR, one entry per CDR3 protein. Of approximately 490,000 distinct CDR3 sequences in the sample, about an eighth were seen once. Sequenced material: PBMCs from the stem cell graft donor, taken from the stem cell graft. The source of these receptors is a human donor who donated a stem cell graft to a child with combined immunodeficiency.

This clonotype was detected only a few times. The V and J genes are TRBV20-1 and TRBJ1-5; D is unresolved. From germline, CDR1 is DFQATT and CDR2 SNEGSKA (reference sequence). Trimming shortened V by 3 bases and J by 0 bases, and 15 bases separated the two germline ends. The CDR3 is 16 residues long. The CDR3 DNA sequence: TGCAGTGCTAGGTATCCGATTTCTTATAGCAATCAGCCCCAGCATTTT. This gives the protein CSARYPISYSNQPQHF.

This clonotype was recorded many times. CDR3 coding DNA: TGTGCCAGCAGCTTGGGCTTGGGCGCTTACGAGCAGTTCTTC. Translating it yields CASSLGLGAYEQFF. The chain recombines TRBV5-6 with TRBJ2-1; D remains unclear. This CDR3 contains 14 residues. The germline V gene has CDR1 SGHDT and CDR2 YYEEEE. Trimming stripped 0 bases from V and 10 bases from J, with 14 bases between.

This clonotype was detected many times. The V call is TRBV12-3 or TRBV12-4, the J call TRBJ2-1, with D uncertain. With 3 bases removed from V and 8 bases from J, the gap between germline ends came to 8 bases. The CDR3 has 12 residues. CDR3 residues: CASSLKGDEQFF. In DNA form, the CDR3 reads TGTGCCAGCAGTTTGAAGGGCGATGAGCAGTTCTTC.

This clonotype was found many times. Written as DNA, the CDR3 is TGTGCCAGCAGTCCTTCCCGAGGGACAGATACGCAGTATTTT. Amino acids: CASSPSRGTDTQYF. The chain couples TRBV12-3 or TRBV12-4 to TRBJ2-3; D might be TRBD2 (5 bases). CDR3 length equals 14 residues. V lost 5 bases and J lost 3, with 12 bases in between.

A few counts support this clonotype. This sequence joins TRBV11-2 and TRBJ2-1, with TRBD2 matching over 10 bases. Germline assignment: CDR1 SGHAT and CDR2 FQNNGV. The CDR3 spans 14 residues. The V segment lost 5 bases and the J segment 6 bases; nucleotides outside the gene matches: 4. The CDR3 bases are TGTGCCAGCAGCCAGGGACTAGCGAGCAATGAGCAGTTCTTC. It specifies CASSQGLASNEQFF.

The chain is built from TRBV20-1 and TRBJ1-1; 12 nucleotides agree with TRBD1. The CDR3 is 15 amino acids. With V trimmed by 4 bases and J by 5 bases, 8 bases remained unmatched. Germline CDR1 DFQATT, CDR2 SNEGSKA (reference sequence). In DNA, the CDR3 is TGCAGTGCTACGCCGGGACAGGGGGCGCGGACTGAAGCTTTCTTT. This sequence encodes CSATPGQGARTEAFF.

This clonotype was observed many times. The V call is TRBV6-2 or TRBV6-3, the J call TRBJ2-1, with no clear D. Trimming left V 0 bases short and J 4 bases short, with 7 bases between. CDR1 and CDR2 from the germline V gene are MNHEY and SVGEGT. The CDR3 contains 14 residues. For the CDR3, the DNA is TGTGCCAGCAGTTACTCAGGGCTGTACAATGAGCAGTTCTTC. As protein: CASSYSGLYNEQFF.

The table lists this clonotype with many counts. The rearrangement uses TRBV12-3 or TRBV12-4 and TRBJ2-3, with 12 bases lining up with TRBD2. The trim removed 5 bases at V and 3 bases at J, leaving 6 bases unmatched. The CDR3 has 16 amino acids. The CDR3 coding sequence is TGTGCCAGCAGTAGCAGACTAGCGGGGGCGACAGATACGCAGTATTTT. It translates to CASSSRLAGATDTQYF.

The chain joins TRBV7-9 to TRBJ2-5; D is unresolved. The ends were cut back, 5 bases at V and 0 bases at J, with 7 bases in the middle. Germline V gives CDR1 SEHNR, CDR2 FQNEAQ (reference sequence). The CDR3 spans 13 residues. CDR3 loop: CASSPSDQETQYF. The CDR3 DNA reads TGTGCCAGCAGCCCCTCGGACCAAGAGACCCAGTACTTC. Complete variable domain (other parts from reference TRBV7-9 and TRBJ2-5): DTGVSQNPRHKITKRGQNVTFRCDPISEHNRLYWYRQTLGQGPEFLTYFQNEAQLEKSRLLSDRFSAERPKGSFSTLEIQRTEQGDSAMYLCASSPSDQETQYFGPGTRLLVL.

This clonotype was recorded at least ten times. The rearrangement joins TRBV7-2 to TRBJ2-1, with 13 bases matching TRBD2. The trim removed 3 bases at V and 2 bases at J, leaving 4 bases unmatched. Germline-derived CDR1 and CDR2 are SGHTA and FQGNSA. The length of the CDR3 is 17 residues. This CDR3 reads CASSFSGLAGAYNEQFF. As DNA, the CDR3 is TGTGCCAGCAGCTTTAGTGGACTAGCGGGAGCCTACAATGAGCAGTTCTTC. Drawing the rest from reference TRBV7-2 and TRBJ2-1, the complete variable domain is GAGVSQSPSNKVTEKGKDVELRCDPISGHTALYWYRQSLGQGLEFLIYFQGNSAPDKSGLPSDRFSAERTGGSVSTLTIQRTQQEDSAVYLCASSFSGLAGAYNEQFFGPGTRLTVL.

This clonotype was seen once. CDR3 residues: CASSNLRLAGLQRFGAQYF. The CDR3 nucleotides read TGTGCCAGCAGTAACCTCAGGCTGGCAGGCCTTCAGAGATTCGGGGCCCAGTACTTC. The gene calls are TRBV6-2 or TRBV6-3 and TRBJ2-5, with a possible D match to TRBD2 (5 bases). Germline CDR1 MNHEY, CDR2 SVGEGT. Trimming removed 5 bases at V and 9 bases at J, with 34 bases between. CDR3 length: 19 amino acids.

This clonotype showed up just a few times. The chain employs TRBV7-6 and TRBJ2-5, with D tentatively TRBD1 or TRBD2 (5 bases each). The ends were cut back, 6 bases at V and 0 bases at J, with 23 bases in the middle. CDR1 and CDR2 from the germline V gene are SGHVS and FNYEAQ. This CDR3 region has 18 residues. The CDR3 nucleotides are TGTGCCAGCAGTTCAGACCTTCAGGGTTCGGGGTACCAAGAGACCCAGTACTTC. This translates into CASSSDLQGSGYQETQYF.

This clonotype was detected ten times or more. J is TRBJ2-5 and V is TRBV20-1; 7 bases match TRBD2. The CDR3 is made up of 15 amino acids. Germline V CDR1 and CDR2: DFQATT, SNEGSKA (reference sequence). The V and J ends lost 6 bases and 1 base, in that order; junction bases with no gene match: 11. Here the CDR3 DNA reads TGCAGTGCCCTTGGTGGGAGGGGACCCCAAGAGACCCAGTACTTC. Amino acid sequence: CSALGGRGPQETQYF.

This clonotype was counted a few times. This rearrangement joins TRBV29-1 to TRBJ2-1; unclear D gene. The V end lost 5 bases, the J end lost 0 bases, and 5 bases lay between the germline ends. The CDR3 spans 12 residues. CDR1 is SQVTM, CDR2 ANQGSEA, per germline. This chain's CDR3 is CSVYSSYNEQFF. The DNA of the CDR3 is TGCAGCGTTTACAGCTCCTACAATGAGCAGTTCTTC.

At least ten counts were recorded for this clonotype. This chain joins TRBV29-1 and TRBJ2-1; D unclear. CDR3 size: 11 residues. Germline V gives CDR1 SQVTM, CDR2 ANQGSEA. Trimming cost V 8 bases and J 5 bases, with 10 bases left between them. CDR3 protein: CSSLTDNEQFF. CDR3 bases: TGCAGCAGTCTCACAGACAATGAGCAGTTCTTC.

The rearrangement joins TRBV10-3 to TRBJ2-4; 11 bases are shared with TRBD1. The germline CDR1 and CDR2 sequences are ENHRY and SYGVKD. The CDR3 has 14 residues. The trim removed 4 bases at V and 8 bases at J, leaving 4 bases unmatched. CDR3 region: CAISVQDRGHIQYF. The CDR3 DNA sequence: TGTGCCATCAGTGTCCAGGACAGGGGGCACATTCAGTACTTC.

There are a few counts of this clonotype. This sequence joins TRBV9 and TRBJ2-2, with D tentatively TRBD1 (6 bases). Germline assignment: CDR1 SGDLS and CDR2 YYNGEE. The CDR3 sequence is 18 residues long. The V and J ends lost 0 bases and 7 bases respectively, with 22 bases between them. CDR3 region: CASSVGIRDTLSDGELFF. Written as DNA, the CDR3 is TGTGCCAGCAGCGTAGGAATTAGGGACACCCTCTCTGACGGGGAGCTGTTTTTT.

This clonotype was picked up a small number of times. This chain uses TRBV5-6 with TRBJ2-1; the match to TRBD2 covers 7 bases. The germline V gene has CDR1 SGHDT and CDR2 YYEEEE. The CDR3 has 14 residues. Trimming at V came to 8 bases and at J to 8 bases, leaving 13 bases not matched to a gene. CDR3 DNA: TGTGCCAGGGCCCCTGGACTAGAACGCGATGAGCAGTTCTTC. The encoded protein is CARAPGLERDEQFF. The full variable domain, its missing parts supplied by reference TRBV5-6 and TRBJ2-1, is DAGVTQSPTHLIKTRGQQVTLRCSPKSGHDTVSWYQQALGQGPQFIFQYYEEEERQRGNFPDRFSGHQFPNYSSELNVNALLLGDSALYLCARAPGLERDEQFFGPGTRLTVL.